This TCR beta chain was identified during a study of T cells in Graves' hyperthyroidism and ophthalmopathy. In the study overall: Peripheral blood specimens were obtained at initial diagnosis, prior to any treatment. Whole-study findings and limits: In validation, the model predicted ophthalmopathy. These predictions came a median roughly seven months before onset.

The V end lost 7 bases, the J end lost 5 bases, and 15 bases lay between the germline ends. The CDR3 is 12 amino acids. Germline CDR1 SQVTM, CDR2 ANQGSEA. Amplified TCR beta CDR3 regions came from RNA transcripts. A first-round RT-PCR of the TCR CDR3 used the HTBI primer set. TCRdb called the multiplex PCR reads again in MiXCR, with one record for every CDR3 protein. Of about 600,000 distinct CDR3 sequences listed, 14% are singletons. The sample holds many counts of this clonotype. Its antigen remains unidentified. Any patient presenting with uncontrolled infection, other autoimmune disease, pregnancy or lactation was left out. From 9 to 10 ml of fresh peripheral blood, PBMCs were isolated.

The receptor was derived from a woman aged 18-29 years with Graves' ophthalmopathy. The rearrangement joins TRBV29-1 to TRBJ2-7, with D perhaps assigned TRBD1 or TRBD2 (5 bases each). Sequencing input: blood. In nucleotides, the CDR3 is TGCAGCGCTACTGGGACCGGTAACGAGCAGTACTTC. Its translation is CSATGTGNEQYF.